This entry lists 10 T cell receptor beta chains sequenced from one sample in a study of beta chain features in type 1 diabetes. The entirety of the isolated RNA underwent reverse transcription, so expressed TCRB transcripts were sequenced. Sequencing was performed with immunoSEQ multiplex PCR; in TCRdb, only in-frame clones are kept and a portion is missing. The data show 300,000 to 350,000 clones, 15% to 20% seen once. Sequenced input: naive CD4+ T cells from blood. These receptors originate from a woman under 30 in good health.

The chain carries TRBV6-6 and TRBJ2-6; the D gene is possibly TRBD1 (5 bases). Germline CDR1 reads MNHNY; CDR2 reads SVGAGI (reference sequence). There are 16 residues in the CDR3. The V gene lost 2 bases and the J gene lost 0 bases, with 8 bases spanning the gap. CDR3 bases: TGTGCCAGCAGTTACGGACAACACTCTGGGGCCAACGTCCTGACTTTC. Translating it yields CASSYGQHSGANVLTF.

J is TRBJ1-1 and V is TRBV20-1, with D tentatively TRBD1 (6 bases). Germline assignment: CDR1 DFQATT and CDR2 SNEGSKA (reference sequence). With 1 base removed from V and 6 bases from J, the gap between germline ends came to 6 bases. The CDR3 has 11 amino acids. CDR3: CSARGGPEAFF. The CDR3 DNA is TGCAGTGCTAGAGGGGGGCCTGAAGCTTTCTTT.

This clone was detected a few times. The V and J genes are TRBV5-1 and TRBJ1-5; 8 nucleotides align to TRBD1. The germline V gene has CDR1 SGHRS and CDR2 YFSETQ. This CDR3 is built from 14 residues. V lost 0 bases, J lost 6 bases, and 2 bases stayed unmatched. CDR3 amino acids: CASSLGGTGQPQHF. The DNA of the CDR3 is TGCGCCAGCAGCTTGGGAGGGACAGGTCAGCCCCAGCATTTT. Full variable domain (missing parts from reference TRBV5-1 and TRBJ1-5): KAGVTQTPRYLIKTRGQQVTLSCSPISGHRSVSWYQQTPGQGLQFLFEYFSETQRNKGNFPGRFSGRQFSNSRSEMNVSTLELGDSALYLCASSLGGTGQPQHFGDGTRLSIL.

The rearrangement uses TRBV29-1 and TRBJ1-2; 8 nucleotides line up with TRBD1. This CDR3 spans 16 amino acids. Unmatched junction bases numbered 9, after V lost 2 bases and J lost 1 base. CDR1 and CDR2 (germline): SQVTM, ANQGSEA. Here the CDR3 reads CSVEHPRGHYNYGYTF. The CDR3 region has the DNA TGCAGCGTTGAACACCCCAGGGGGCATTATAACTATGGCTACACCTTC.

This clone came up a few times. V gene TRBV18 combines with J gene TRBJ1-2, with D tentatively TRBD1 (6 bases). The CDR3 sequence is 13 residues long. V was cut by 4 bases and J by 3 bases, with 9 bases left in between. Germline CDR1 KGHSH, CDR2 LQKENI. CDR3 protein: CASSRQDHYGYTF. The CDR3, as DNA: TGTGCCAGCTCACGACAGGACCACTATGGCTACACCTTC.

This clone was seen a handful of times. The V gene is TRBV18, the J gene TRBJ2-7, with 7 bases fitting TRBD2. The CDR3 is 13 amino acids. The V segment lost 8 bases and the J segment 2 bases; nucleotides outside the gene matches: 6. Per germline, CDR1 KGHSH and CDR2 LQKENI. The CDR3 is CASREAGTYEQYF. The CDR3 nucleotides read TGTGCCAGCCGCGAAGCGGGAACCTACGAGCAGTACTTC.

V usage is TRBV5-4 and J usage is TRBJ2-7; D unclear. The CDR3 is 15 residues long. The V end lost 1 base, the J end lost 0 bases, and 11 bases lay between the germline ends. Germline V gene sequence: CDR1 SGHNT, CDR2 YYREEE (reference sequence). The chain's CDR3 is CASSLSDGFSYEQYF. Here the CDR3 DNA reads TGTGCCAGCAGCTTGTCTGACGGGTTCTCCTACGAGCAGTACTTC. Drawing the rest from reference TRBV5-4 and TRBJ2-7, the complete variable domain is ETGVTQSPTHLIKTRGQQVTLRCSSQSGHNTVSWYQQALGQGPQFIFQYYREEENGRGNFPPRFSGLQFPNYSSELNVNALELDDSALYLCASSLSDGFSYEQYFGPGTRLTVT.

This clone has more than one count but fewer than ten. This chain joins TRBV28 and TRBJ1-2; TRBD1 matches 8 bases. The V segment lost 5 bases and the J segment 5 bases; nucleotides outside the gene matches: 7. This CDR3 spans 14 amino acids. From germline, CDR1 is MDHEN and CDR2 SYDVKM. The CDR3 spells CASSPGQGRYGYTF. The CDR3 region has the DNA TGTGCCAGCAGTCCCGGACAGGGCCGGTATGGCTACACCTTC.

This clone was counted only a few times. The J gene is TRBJ2-6, the V gene TRBV29-1; D ambiguous. Germline V gene lookup returns CDR1 SQVTM and CDR2 ANQGSEA. The CDR3 consists of 12 residues. Trimming left V 7 bases short and J 1 base short, with 5 bases between. The CDR3 DNA reads TGCAGCGCCAAATCTGGGGCCAACGTCCTGACTTTC. Its translation is CSAKSGANVLTF.

This clone was observed a handful of times. The V gene is TRBV19, the J gene TRBJ2-1; no definite D call. Germline V CDR1 and CDR2: LNHDA, SQIVND (reference sequence). The CDR3 runs 16 residues. The germline V and J ends were trimmed by 3 bases and 0 bases, with 12 bases remaining between them. As DNA, the CDR3 is TGTGCCAGTAGTATTTCTGGGCCCGGCTCCTACAATGAGCAGTTCTTC. This encodes CASSISGPGSYNEQFF. Drawing the rest from reference TRBV19 and TRBJ2-1, the complete variable domain is DGGITQSPKYLFRKEGQNVTLSCEQNLNHDAMYWYRQDPGQGLRLIYYSQIVNDFQKGDIAEGYSVSREKKESFPLTVTSAQKNPTAFYLCASSISGPGSYNEQFFGPGTRLTVL.